Each of the 8 T cell receptor beta chains below was sequenced from the same sample in a study of T cell responses to AZD1222 COVID-19 vaccine. The assay was immunoSEQ multiplex PCR, and TCRdb's table has in-frame clones only and misses some. The data show 95,000 to 130,000 clones, about 91% seen once. The sequenced sample was peripheral blood, obtained 28 days after the second AZD1222 dose. The receptors come from an adult who received the AZD1222 COVID-19 vaccine.

The J gene is TRBJ1-5, the V gene TRBV18; 8 nucleotides align to TRBD1. V was clipped by 3 bases and J by 6 bases; unmatched bases: 4. The CDR3 contains 14 residues. CDR1 is KGHSH, CDR2 LQKENI, per germline. The CDR3 DNA reads TGTGCCAGCTCACCGGACAGGGCGGTTCAGCCCCAGCATTTT. Protein sequence: CASSPDRAVQPQHF.

The chain joins TRBV5-4 to TRBJ2-7, with unresolved D. Germline V lookup: CDR1 SGHNT, CDR2 YYREEE (reference sequence). Trimming took off 4 bases at V and 4 bases at J, with 9 bases between the two ends. The CDR3 loop spans 12 amino acids. CDR3 sequence (DNA): TGTGCCAGCAGCCGTGGGGATTACGAGCAGTACTTC. It is translated as CASSRGDYEQYF. Together with reference TRBV5-4 and TRBJ2-7, the CDR3 gives the full variable domain: ETGVTQSPTHLIKTRGQQVTLRCSSQSGHNTVSWYQQALGQGPQFIFQYYREEENGRGNFPPRFSGLQFPNYSSELNVNALELDDSALYLCASSRGDYEQYFGPGTRLTVT.

The chain has TRBV10-3 and TRBJ1-1; D might be TRBD1 (5 bases). The CDR3 spans 16 residues. CDR1 and CDR2 (germline): ENHRY, SYGVKD. Trimming cost V 5 bases and J 6 bases, with 22 bases left between them. CDR3 in DNA: TGTGCCATCAGTCCTTCGGATTCAACGGGGGTCGCTGAAGCTTTCTTT. This codes for CAISPSDSTGVAEAFF.

This chain joins TRBV27 and TRBJ1-1, with TRBD1 as a possible D gene (5 bases). This CDR3 contains 15 residues. Trimming removed 7 bases at V and 4 bases at J, with 19 bases between. CDR1 is MNHEY, CDR2 SMNVEV, per germline (reference sequence). CDR3 in amino acids: CASTSGWDRGTEAFF. The CDR3 DNA sequence: TGTGCCAGCACCTCCGGGTGGGATAGGGGCACTGAAGCTTTCTTT.

This clone occurred a few times. V usage is TRBV6-5 and J usage is TRBJ2-5; possibly TRBD2 for D (5 bases). The CDR3 consists of 12 residues. CDR1 and CDR2 from the germline V gene are MNHEY and SVGAGI. V shed 8 bases and J shed 4 bases, with 11 bases lying between them. DNA of the CDR3: TGTGCCAGCCACAGTGAGGGAGAGACCCAGTACTTC. Its protein is CASHSEGETQYF.

This clone was seen only a few times. CDR3 bases: TGTGCCAGCTCGGGGGGACAGGGAATTAGTCAGCCCCAGCATTTT. Protein sequence: CASSGGQGISQPQHF. V and J are TRBV18 and TRBJ1-5; 9 bases line up with TRBD1. CDR3 length: 15 amino acids. After removal of 6 bases from V and 6 bases from J, the junction contained 9 bases not matched to a gene. CDR1 is KGHSH and CDR2 is LQKENI in the germline V gene.

The rearrangement uses TRBV15 and TRBJ1-2, with D perhaps TRBD1 (5 bases). The germline V gene encodes CDR1 LNHNV and CDR2 YYDKDF (reference sequence). The CDR3 spans 14 residues. Trimming cost V 3 bases and J 9 bases, with 17 bases left between them. CDR3 loop: CATSSLGGDMSYTF. The CDR3 DNA follows: TGTGCCACCAGCAGTCTGGGAGGGGATATGAGCTACACCTTC.

The chain combines TRBV28 with TRBJ2-3, with 10 bases identical to TRBD2. Per the germline V gene, CDR1 is MDHEN and CDR2 is SYDVKM. Trimming removed 8 bases from V and 1 base from J; junction bases left unmatched: 6. The CDR3 is made up of 15 amino acids. CDR3 protein: CASFPAGGGTDTQYF. CDR3 DNA: TGTGCCAGCTTCCCAGCGGGAGGGGGCACAGATACGCAGTATTTT.